What follows are 17 T cell receptor beta chains derived from one specimen sequenced in a study of T-cell reconstitution after alpha-beta-depleted transplantation in children. Broader study findings: T-cell counts and diversity at one year following transplant were attributed mainly to newly produced T cells.

Library preparation (for TCRbeta) was performed with unique molecular identifiers. TCRdb reanalysed the PCR reads using MiXCR and keeps one entry per CDR3 protein. The repertoire has fewer than 350,000 distinct CDR3 sequences, over 7% of them found once; the top ten carry 9.1%. Their specific antigens are unknown. The material sequenced was peripheral blood, taken 360 days after TCRalphabeta/CD19-depleted stem cell transplant. These receptors all stem from a female patient aged 2-15 years who had a stem cell transplant for Fanconi anemia, so the T cells may come from the graft donor.

DNA for the CDR3: TGTGCCAGCAGTGAAACCCGGGACAACTCCTACGAGCAGTACTTC. It is translated as CASSETRDNSYEQYF. The chain links TRBV6-1 to TRBJ2-7; perhaps TRBD1 as D (6 bases). The V gene's germline CDR1 is MNHNS and CDR2 SASEGT. Trimming removed 2 bases from V and 0 bases from J, with 11 bases in between. The CDR3 loop spans 15 amino acids.

The sample holds many counts of this clonotype. The chain carries TRBV18 and TRBJ2-2; tentatively, D is TRBD2 (5 bases). Trimming took 3 bases from V and 3 from J, leaving 8 bases between them. In germline, CDR1 is KGHSH, CDR2 LQKENI. The CDR3 extends over 14 amino acids. CDR3 sequence: CASSPSGYTGELFF. In DNA form, the CDR3 reads TGTGCCAGCTCACCTTCGGGATACACCGGGGAGCTGTTTTTT.

This clonotype was detected ten times or more. The chain is built from TRBV20-1 and TRBJ1-1; D is unclear. Germline V gives CDR1 DFQATT, CDR2 SNEGSKA (reference sequence). The CDR3 covers 13 residues. The V and J ends lost 2 bases and 2 bases respectively, with 9 bases between them. The CDR3 spells CSARFTPNTEAFF. The CDR3 DNA reads TGCAGTGCTAGATTTACTCCAAACACTGAAGCTTTCTTT.

V and J are TRBV7-2 and TRBJ2-3, with a possible D match to TRBD2 (5 bases). Germline assignment: CDR1 SGHTA and CDR2 FQGNSA. V was clipped by 5 bases and J by 14 bases, with 17 bases between them. The length of the CDR3 is 12 residues. CDR3 in amino acids: CASSQRARSRYF. The CDR3, as DNA: TGTGCCAGCAGCCAGAGGGCTAGATCGCGGTATTTT.

This clonotype was recorded a few times. V and J are TRBV12-3 or TRBV12-4 and TRBJ1-2; D may be TRBD1 (5 bases). CDR3 length equals 16 residues. V shed 2 bases and J shed 8 bases, with 21 bases lying between them. The CDR3 DNA reads TGTGCCAGCAGTTTACTTCGTGGCGGGACCCCTGGGGGCTACACCTTC. Encoded protein: CASSLLRGGTPGGYTF.

Many counts were recorded for this clonotype. V and J are TRBV10-3 and TRBJ1-2; D is unclear. The CDR3 consists of 14 residues. Looked up from germline, CDR1 is ENHRY and CDR2 is SYGVKD. V was cut by 0 bases and J by 8 bases, with 13 bases left in between. CDR3 DNA sequence: TGTGCCATCAGTGAGTCGTTAGCGGGAGAGGGCTACACCTTC. Translation: CAISESLAGEGYTF.

This clonotype has a count of ten or more. The V and J genes are TRBV5-1 and TRBJ1-2, with no clear D. The CDR3 has 14 residues. V lost 0 bases and J 0 bases, leaving 6 bases between the germline ends. Germline CDR1 SGHRS, CDR2 YFSETQ. The CDR3 DNA sequence: TGCGCCAGCAGCTTGGAGTTGGCTAACTATGGCTACACCTTC. Its protein product is CASSLELANYGYTF.

This clonotype was counted many times. The CDR3 spells CASRGTAGGNSPLHF. In nucleotides, the CDR3 is TGTGCCAGCCGAGGAACGGCAGGGGGAAATTCACCCCTCCACTTT. V and J are TRBV25-1 and TRBJ1-6; 7 bases align to TRBD1. Germline CDR1 MGHDK, CDR2 SYGVNS. The CDR3 runs 15 residues. V gave up 8 bases and J gave up 7 bases; unmatched junction bases: 11. The variable domain in full, with the rest retrieved from reference TRBV25-1 and TRBJ1-6, is EADIYQTPRYLVIGTGKKITLECSQTMGHDKMYWYQQDPGMELHLIHYSYGVNSTEKGDLSSESTVSRIRTEHFPLTLESARPSHTSQYLCASRGTAGGNSPLHFGNGTRLTVT.

In its sample, this clonotype was seen many times. This sequence joins TRBV29-1 and TRBJ2-7; D is unresolved. Trimming left V 4 bases short and J 5 bases short, with 15 bases between. CDR1 and CDR2 (germline): SQVTM, ANQGSEA. This CDR3 has 13 amino acids. CDR3 nucleotide sequence: TGCAGCGTTGGGATTGGGGTTTTCCACGAGCAGTACTTC. This gives the protein CSVGIGVFHEQYF.

Comment on this clonotype: The junction departs from the called germline gene at one end, perhaps through a read error. The chain uses TRBV7-4 and TRBJ2-1; 8 bases align to TRBD1. Germline CDR1 SGHVT, CDR2 SQSDAQ. This CDR3 comprises 15 residues. The CDR3 reads CACRGQGGPYNEQFF. CDR3 nucleotides: TGTGCCTGCAGGGGGCAGGGTGGGCCCTACAATGAGCAGTTCTTC.

In its sample, this clonotype was seen a few times. The chain is built from TRBV15 and TRBJ2-7; no firm D call. The CDR3 runs to 13 residues. The V gene lost 4 bases and the J gene lost 6 bases, with 13 bases spanning the gap. Looked up from germline, CDR1 is LNHNV and CDR2 is YYDKDF (reference sequence). CDR3 region: CATSMGLGFEQYF. The CDR3 DNA sequence: TGTGCCACCAGCATGGGTTTGGGGTTCGAGCAGTACTTC.

This clonotype came up once. A much larger clone is a single base away; this may be a read error. The V and J genes are TRBV5-1 and TRBJ2-5; unclear D gene. CDR3 length: 12 residues. CDR1 is SGHRS, CDR2 YFSETQ, per germline. The CDR3 region has the DNA TGCGCCAGCAGCCGGAGACAAGGGACCCAGTACTTC. Protein: CASSRRQGTQYF.

This clonotype was counted ten times or more. This chain connects TRBV10-3 to TRBJ2-7; 8 nucleotides align to TRBD2. Trimming removed 5 bases from V and 3 bases from J; junction bases left unmatched: 3. Germline values: CDR1 ENHRY, CDR2 SYGVKD. The CDR3 covers 13 residues. The CDR3 DNA follows: TGTGCCATCAGTCCCGGGACTAGCTACGAGCAGTACTTC. Protein sequence: CAISPGTSYEQYF.

This clonotype was detected many times. The chain couples TRBV20-1 to TRBJ2-3; 7 bases map to TRBD2. This CDR3 contains 14 residues. Germline V gene lookup returns CDR1 DFQATT and CDR2 SNEGSKA (reference sequence). The ends lost 3 bases at V and 0 bases at J; junction bases unmatched: 3. CDR3 amino acids: CSARGGGSTDTQYF. The CDR3 nucleotides read TGCAGTGCTAGGGGGGGAGGGAGCACAGATACGCAGTATTTT.

This clonotype appeared many times. The chain couples TRBV27 to TRBJ2-2; D gene unclear. Trimming stripped 8 bases from V and 9 bases from J, with 16 bases between. In germline, CDR1 is MNHEY, CDR2 SMNVEV (reference sequence). The CDR3 consists of 13 residues. DNA for the CDR3: TGTGCCAGCGGATTACCATTTCGTTGGGAGCTGTTTTTT. Its protein is CASGLPFRWELFF.

This clonotype turned up a few times. The rearrangement uses TRBV2 and TRBJ1-2, with a possible D match to TRBD1 (5 bases). Per germline, CDR1 SNHLY and CDR2 FYNNEI. CDR3 length equals 15 residues. Deletions cut 3 bases from V and 4 bases from J, with 15 bases between. The CDR3 DNA reads TGTGCCAGCAGTGATAACGGGGCCAGCCCCTATGGCTACACCTTC. This encodes CASSDNGASPYGYTF.

This clonotype was counted only a few times. This rearrangement joins TRBV6-1 to TRBJ1-1; TRBD1 might be the D (5 bases). The CDR3 is 14 residues long. Germline CDR1 reads MNHNS; CDR2 reads SASEGT. The V end was cut by 2 bases, the J end by 6 bases, with 13 bases between. DNA for the CDR3: TGTGCCAGCAGTGAACAGGGTGACAGCTCTGAAGCTTTCTTT. Protein sequence: CASSEQGDSSEAFF.